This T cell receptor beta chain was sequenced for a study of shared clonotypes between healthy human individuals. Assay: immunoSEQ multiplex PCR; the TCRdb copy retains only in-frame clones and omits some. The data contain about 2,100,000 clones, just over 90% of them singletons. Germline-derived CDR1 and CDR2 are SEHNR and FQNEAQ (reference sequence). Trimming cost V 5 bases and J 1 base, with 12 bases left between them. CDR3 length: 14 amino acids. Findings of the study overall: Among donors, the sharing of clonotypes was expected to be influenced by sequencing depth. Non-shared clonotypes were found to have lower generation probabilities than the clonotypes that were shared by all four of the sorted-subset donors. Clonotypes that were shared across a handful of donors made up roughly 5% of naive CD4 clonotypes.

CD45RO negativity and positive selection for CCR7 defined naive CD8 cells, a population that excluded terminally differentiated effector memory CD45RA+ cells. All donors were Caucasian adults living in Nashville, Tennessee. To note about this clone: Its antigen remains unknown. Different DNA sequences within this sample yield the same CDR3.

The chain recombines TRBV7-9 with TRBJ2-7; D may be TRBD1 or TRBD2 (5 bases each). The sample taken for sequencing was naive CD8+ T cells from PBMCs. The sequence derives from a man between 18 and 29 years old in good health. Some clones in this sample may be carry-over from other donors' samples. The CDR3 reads CASSPPGRSYEQYF. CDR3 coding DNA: TGTGCCAGCAGCCCCCCGGGACGGTCCTACGAGCAGTACTTC. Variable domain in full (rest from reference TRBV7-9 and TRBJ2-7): DTGVSQNPRHKITKRGQNVTFRCDPISEHNRLYWYRQTLGQGPEFLTYFQNEAQLEKSRLLSDRFSAERPKGSFSTLEIQRTEQGDSAMYLCASSPPGRSYEQYFGPGTRLTVT.